These 26 T cell receptor beta chains were all obtained from the same sample, sequenced in a study of T cell repertoires in breast cancer. Unpaired genes were suppressed by blocking oligonucleotides during a second nested PCR. TCRdb processed the emulsion pairing reads anew with MiXCR; each CDR3 protein has one entry. Of about 40,000 distinct CDR3 sequences in the sample, 45% were seen once. Primers covering all TCR V genes were used in emulsion RT-PCR on CD8+ T cells. The sample taken for sequencing was CD8+ T cells. The receptors derive from a pool of human donors with breast cancer or a healthy control (not recorded which).

In its sample, this clonotype was seen a few times. The CDR3 coding sequence is TGCAGCGTTGTGGTTAGCGGTTCCTACGAGCAGTACTTC. It translates to CSVVVSGSYEQYF. V usage is TRBV29-1 and J usage is TRBJ2-7, with D possibly matching TRBD2 (6 bases). The CDR3 is 13 residues long. Germline V gene lookup returns CDR1 SQVTM and CDR2 ANQGSEA. V dropped 4 bases and J dropped 1 base, with 11 bases sitting between them.

This clonotype appeared a single time. One end of the junction fails to match germline, which may point to a read error. The rearrangement links TRBV2 to TRBJ2-7, with no clear D. This CDR3 region has 15 residues. The V gene's germline CDR1 is SNHLY and CDR2 FYNNEI. The CDR3 reads CASSEAGSLNYKQYF. As DNA, the CDR3 is TGTGCCAGCAGTGAAGCGGGAAGCCTCAACTACAAGCAGTACTTC.

As to this clonotype: This likely comes from a read error, as the CDR3 has no conserved phenylalanine or tryptophan at its end. The J gene is TRBJ1-1, the V gene TRBV5-4; D remains ambiguous. This CDR3 comprises 12 residues. CDR1 is SGHNT and CDR2 is YYREEE in the germline V gene (reference sequence). The V and J ends lost 0 bases and 10 bases respectively, with 10 bases between them. For the CDR3, the DNA is TGTGCCAGCAGCTTGGGGGGAGATCGAGCTTTCCTT. This translates into CASSLGGDRAFL.

The chain employs TRBV20-1 and TRBJ2-1; D perhaps matches TRBD2 (6 bases). CDR1 is DFQATT, CDR2 SNEGSKA, per germline (reference sequence). The CDR3 totals 15 residues. The V end was cut by 0 bases, the J end by 1 base, with 10 bases between. The CDR3 protein is CSARDIRESYNEQFF. CDR3 bases: TGCAGTGCTAGAGATATCCGGGAGTCCTACAATGAGCAGTTCTTC.

On this clonotype: It is likely a read error, because the conserved phenylalanine at the end of the CDR3 is missing. Here the CDR3 reads CASSGGQGINTEAFL. CDR3 sequence (DNA): TGTGCCAGCAGTGGGGGACAAGGGATAAACACTGAAGCTTTCCTT. This chain links TRBV2 with TRBJ1-1, with D possibly matching TRBD1 (6 bases). This CDR3 contains 15 residues. Between the trimmed V and J ends, which lost 4 bases and 2 bases, there was a span of 14 bases. Germline CDR1 is SNHLY and CDR2 is FYNNEI.

This clonotype was counted a few times. The chain joins TRBV20-1 to TRBJ1-2; TRBD1 agrees at 7 bases. V shed 5 bases, J shed 3 bases, and the junction held 6 bases outside the gene matches. CDR3 length: 13 residues. Germline loops: CDR1 DFQATT, CDR2 SNEGSKA (reference sequence). This chain's CDR3 is CSAARQGDYGYTF. The CDR3 DNA follows: TGCAGTGCTGCCCGGCAGGGGGACTATGGCTACACCTTC.

Of note for this clonotype: Being one base from a much bigger clone, this may be a read error. The rearrangement links TRBV27 to TRBJ1-1; no clear D. The CDR3 sequence is 15 residues long. In germline, CDR1 is MNHEY, CDR2 SMNVEV (reference sequence). The CDR3 DNA follows: TGTGCCGGCAGTTTAATCCCCATCGGGGACACTGAAGCTTTCTTT. Its translation is CAGSLIPIGDTEAFF.

This clonotype was observed once. The chain joins TRBV18 to TRBJ2-7; 8 nucleotides align to TRBD2. The germline gives CDR1 KGHSH, CDR2 LQKENI. Trimming took 5 bases from V and 7 from J; bases not matched to a gene: 4. The CDR3 contains 12 residues. The CDR3 reads CASSSGLGEQYF. The CDR3 nucleotides are TGTGCCAGCTCATCGGGACTAGGAGAGCAGTACTTC. The whole variable domain, remainder taken from reference TRBV18 and TRBJ2-7, is NAGVMQNPRHLVRRRGQEARLRCSPMKGHSHVYWYRQLPEEGLKFMVYLQKENIIDESGMPKERFSAEFPKEGPSILRIQQVVRGDSAAYFCASSSGLGEQYFGPGTRLTVT.

As regards this clonotype: A much bigger clone sits one base away, suggesting this may be a read error. V is TRBV20-1 and J is TRBJ1-1, with D possibly being TRBD1 (6 bases). CDR1 is DFQATT and CDR2 is SNEGSKA in the germline V gene (reference sequence). Trimming shortened V by 2 bases and J by 6 bases, and 10 bases separated the two germline ends. This CDR3 comprises 12 residues. CDR3 sequence reads: CSARKDRPEAFF. For the CDR3, the DNA is TGCAGTGCTAGAAAAGACAGGCCTGAAGCTTTCTTT.

About this clonotype: A junction end diverges from the germline sequence, so it may reflect a read error. This chain connects TRBV6-1 to TRBJ1-4, with TRBD1 as a possible D gene (5 bases). CDR1 is MNHNS and CDR2 is SASEGT in the germline V gene. CDR3 length equals 12 residues. CDR3 nucleotides: TGTGCCAGCCGCGGGGGGGGGGAAAAACTGTTCTTT. Amino acids: CASRGGGEKLFF.

This sequence joins TRBV11-2 and TRBJ2-5; the D gene is possibly TRBD1 (6 bases). Germline V lookup: CDR1 SGHAT, CDR2 FQNNGV. V lost 7 bases to trimming and J lost 3 bases, with 15 bases between them. The CDR3 contains 14 residues. For the CDR3, the DNA is TGTGCCAGCAAACTCCAAAGGGGGAAAGAGACCCAGTACTTC. The encoded protein is CASKLQRGKETQYF.

As DNA, the CDR3 is TGCAGTGCTAGAGCAGGGGGGGGGGTGAGCGAAGCTTTCTTT. Translated, it gives CSARAGGGVSEAFF. The chain carries TRBV20-1 and TRBJ1-1; 7 bases align to TRBD1. Looked up from germline, CDR1 is DFQATT and CDR2 is SNEGSKA (reference sequence). This CDR3 is built from 14 residues. V was pared by 1 base and J by 8 bases, with 10 bases of the junction left unmatched.

This clonotype was recorded once. A much larger clone is a single base away; this may be a read error. This sequence joins TRBV5-1 and TRBJ2-1; D gene uncertain. CDR3 length equals 15 residues. Trimming removed 10 bases from V and 10 bases from J, with 27 bases in between. The V gene's germline CDR1 is SGHRS and CDR2 YFSETQ. The chain's CDR3 is CAGMLTGSTDQEQFF. Here the CDR3 DNA reads TGCGCCGGCATGCTTACCGGGTCCACTGACCAGGAGCAGTTCTTC.

The rearrangement joins TRBV7-9 to TRBJ2-1; D remains unclear. Germline CDR1 SEHNR, CDR2 FQNEAQ (reference sequence). This CDR3 has 15 amino acids. Trimming pared 5 bases from V and 12 bases from J, leaving 23 bases between. DNA for the CDR3: TGTGCCAGCAGCGTGTCGTCTATCGGACCGTGGGGGCAGTTCTTC. Its protein product is CASSVSSIGPWGQFF.

J is TRBJ1-5 and V is TRBV19, with unresolved D. Trimming left V 4 bases short and J 6 bases short, with 19 bases between. This CDR3 region has 16 residues. Per the germline V gene, CDR1 is LNHDA and CDR2 is SQIVND (reference sequence). The CDR3 nucleotides are TGTGCCAGTAGTACCTCCGAATTATCCCCCCCTCAGCCCCAGCATTTT. This sequence encodes CASSTSELSPPQPQHF.

The chain joins TRBV20-1 to TRBJ1-1; D is possibly TRBD1 (5 bases). Trimming stripped 0 bases from V and 8 bases from J, with 10 bases between. The V gene's germline CDR1 is DFQATT and CDR2 SNEGSKA (reference sequence). This CDR3 has 12 residues. CDR3 in DNA: TGCAGTGCTAGAGACCAGGCAGGGGAAGCTTTCTTT. Protein: CSARDQAGEAFF.

This clonotype was found once. The chain carries TRBV5-1 and TRBJ1-4; the D gene is possibly TRBD1 (6 bases). Germline V gives CDR1 SGHRS, CDR2 YFSETQ. The CDR3 runs 15 residues. Deletions cut 3 bases from V and 8 bases from J, with 17 bases between. The CDR3 DNA is TGCGCCAGCAGCTCCCAAGGGGGGAAGGGCGAAAAACTGTTTTTT. Encoded protein: CASSSQGGKGEKLFF.

The chain combines TRBV20-1 with TRBJ1-5; no definite D call. Trimming took off 0 bases at V and 0 bases at J, with 9 bases between the two ends. Germline values: CDR1 DFQATT, CDR2 SNEGSKA (reference sequence). The length of the CDR3 is 15 residues. For the CDR3, the DNA is TGCAGTGCTAGAGATTCGGCGTATAGCAATCAGCCCCAGCATTTT. It is translated as CSARDSAYSNQPQHF.

This clonotype was picked up a small number of times. V is TRBV3-1 and J is TRBJ1-1; unclear D gene. Germline CDR1 reads LGHDT; CDR2 reads YNNKEL (reference sequence). The CDR3 totals 13 residues. Trimming took 6 bases from V and 6 from J, leaving 14 bases between them. Here the CDR3 DNA reads TGTGCCAGCAGGGATGGAGGTGAGGCTGAAGCTTTCTTT. Translating gives CASRDGGEAEAFF.

The table lists this clonotype with a few counts. In DNA, the CDR3 is TGTGCCAGCAGTCCCGACAGCACTCAGGGCGATGAGCAGTTCTTC. Protein sequence: CASSPDSTQGDEQFF. V and J are TRBV27 and TRBJ2-1; D may be TRBD1 (5 bases). The germline V gene encodes CDR1 MNHEY and CDR2 SMNVEV (reference sequence). The germline V and J ends were trimmed by 5 bases and 8 bases, with 19 bases remaining between them. The CDR3 runs to 15 residues.

Only one count was recorded for this clonotype. V is TRBV5-6 and J is TRBJ2-3, with TRBD1 matching over 8 bases. The CDR3 is 16 amino acids. Trimming at V came to 3 bases and at J to 1 base, leaving 7 bases not matched to a gene. The germline V gene encodes CDR1 SGHDT and CDR2 YYEEEE. The CDR3 protein is CASSWGPGQGTDTQYF. The CDR3 coding sequence is TGTGCCAGCAGCTGGGGGCCGGGACAGGGCACAGATACGCAGTATTTT.

V usage is TRBV10-3 and J usage is TRBJ2-7, with D possibly being TRBD1 (6 bases). Trimming left V 11 bases short and J 0 bases short, with 11 bases between. The CDR3 runs 12 residues. Germline V gene lookup returns CDR1 ENHRY and CDR2 SYGVKD. Written as DNA, the CDR3 is TGTGCCGCCCTAGGGGGCTCCTACGAGCAGTACTTC. Translating it yields CAALGGSYEQYF.

The count of this clonotype is one. The J gene is TRBJ1-1, the V gene TRBV19; D gene ambiguous. Trimming took off 5 bases at V and 0 bases at J, with 16 bases between the two ends. This CDR3 is 16 amino acids long. Per the germline V gene, CDR1 is LNHDA and CDR2 is SQIVND (reference sequence). CDR3 in amino acids: CASSYGGILLNTEAFF. CDR3 nucleotides: TGTGCCAGTAGTTACGGTGGTATCCTGCTGAACACTGAAGCTTTCTTT.

The genes are TRBV27 and TRBJ2-6; 9 nucleotides agree with TRBD1. Germline V CDR1 and CDR2: MNHEY, SMNVEV (reference sequence). After removal of 6 bases from V and 0 bases from J, the junction contained 9 bases not matched to a gene. The CDR3 runs 18 residues. CDR3 DNA: TGTGCCAGCAGGGCTACCGGGACAGGGTACTCTGGGGCCAACGTCCTGACTTTC. This translates into CASRATGTGYSGANVLTF.

This rearrangement joins TRBV6-1 to TRBJ2-5; D remains ambiguous. Trimming pared 2 bases from V and 3 bases from J, leaving 10 bases between. The CDR3 consists of 14 residues. The germline gives CDR1 MNHNS, CDR2 SASEGT. This CDR3 reads CASSELDQKETQYF. The CDR3 DNA follows: TGTGCCAGCAGTGAATTGGACCAGAAAGAGACCCAGTACTTC.

J is TRBJ2-7 and V is TRBV7-2; D may be TRBD1 or TRBD2 (5 bases each). V was shortened by 2 bases and J by 2 bases, with 10 bases between the two germline ends. This CDR3 contains 14 residues. The germline gives CDR1 SGHTA, CDR2 FQGNSA. CDR3 residues: CASSLSGGPYEQYF. The CDR3 DNA follows: TGTGCCAGCAGCTTAAGTGGGGGACCCTACGAGCAGTACTTC.